Following are 12 T cell receptor beta chains from one sample sequenced in a study of neoadjuvant anti-PD-1 for oral cavity cancer (dated by TCRdb to about 2021). Libraries came from the immunoSEQ multiplex PCR assay. TCRdb obtained this table from immuneACCESS and retained in-frame rearrangements with V and J assigned. These tables miss some clones; where compared with another copy, unresolved V genes account for less than half of the shortfall, and the remainder is unexplained. Here the sample has about 15,000 clones; 36% occur a single time. The ten most abundant clones make up approximately 40% of the sample. The sample's time point label is to be understood as: after neoadjuvant nivolumab, at surgical resection. The sample was tumor tissue, taken after nivolumab (anti-PD-1) treatment. The receptor source for this set is a person aged 35-80 years with oral cavity squamous cell carcinoma.

This sequence joins TRBV11-3 and TRBJ2-5; D is undetermined. Per germline, CDR1 SGHNT and CDR2 YENEEA. The CDR3 has 13 residues. V gave up 2 bases and J gave up 3 bases, with 7 bases separating them. The CDR3 sequence is CASSLNGKETQYF. The CDR3 DNA follows: TGTGCCAGCAGCTTAAATGGAAAAGAGACCCAGTACTTC.

V is TRBV5-3 and J is TRBJ1-2, with 8 positions matching TRBD1. TRBV5-3 is sorted into the ORF group, with uncertain function. With V trimmed by 4 bases and J by 5 bases, 16 bases remained unmatched. CDR3 size: 17 residues. CDR3 bases: TGTGCCAGAAGCGTACGGGACAGGCAAAACCTTGTATATGGCTACACCTTC. Its translation is CARSVRDRQNLVYGYTF.

The V and J genes are TRBV4-3 and TRBJ2-7; the D is unclear. Germline V CDR1 and CDR2: LGHNA, YSLEER. V was shortened by 1 base and J by 0 bases, with 13 bases between the two germline ends. The CDR3 is 16 amino acids. The CDR3 sequence: CASSQGIGIYSYEQYF. CDR3 sequence (DNA): TGCGCCAGCAGCCAAGGAATAGGGATCTACTCCTACGAGCAGTACTTC.

CDR3 nucleotide sequence: TGTGCCAGCAGCGCGTTACAGGGGGCGGCCGGGGAGCTGTTTTTT. It yields the protein CASSALQGAAGELFF. The chain carries TRBV9 and TRBJ2-2, with 9 bases that match TRBD1. V trimming: 3 bases; J trimming: 6 bases; junction bases outside the gene matches: 6. The CDR3 covers 15 residues. Germline values: CDR1 SGDLS, CDR2 YYNGEE.

This sequence joins TRBV19 and TRBJ2-1, with TRBD2 matching 10 bases. The CDR3 is 17 residues long. Germline CDR1 reads LNHDA; CDR2 reads SQIVND (reference sequence). The ends lost 4 bases at V and 5 bases at J; junction bases unmatched: 11. This CDR3 is CASSTLTTSGEHNEQFF. In DNA form, the CDR3 reads TGTGCCAGTAGTACGCTGACAACTAGCGGGGAGCACAATGAGCAGTTCTTC.

Comment on this clone: Its ends do not fully match the called genes, so a read error is possible. The V and J genes are TRBV27 and TRBJ2-1; TRBD2 matches 13 bases. The CDR3 sequence is 15 residues long. Germline values: CDR1 MNHEY, CDR2 SMNVEV (reference sequence). The CDR3, as DNA: TGTGCCAGCAGTCGGACTAGCGGGGGCCACAACGAGCAGTTCTTC. Translated: CASSRTSGGHNEQFF.

The chain joins TRBV7-2 to TRBJ2-1; 14 bases fit TRBD2. Germline V gene sequence: CDR1 SGHTA, CDR2 FQGNSA. The V segment lost 5 bases and the J segment 12 bases; nucleotides outside the gene matches: 3. The CDR3 totals 13 residues. The CDR3 here is CASSLGLAGGQFF. CDR3 DNA: TGTGCCAGCAGCCTCGGACTAGCGGGGGGGCAGTTCTTC.

CDR3 sequence reads: CASSLVGGATDTQYF. CDR3 coding DNA: TGTGCCAGCAGCTTAGTAGGGGGGGCCACAGATACGCAGTATTTT. The V call is TRBV7-2, the J call TRBJ2-3; D might be TRBD2 (7 bases). Germline V gene sequence: CDR1 SGHTA, CDR2 FQGNSA. The CDR3 loop spans 15 amino acids. The germline V and J ends were trimmed by 1 base and 2 bases, with 10 bases remaining between them.

This clone was counted between two and nine times. This chain links TRBV7-9 with TRBJ1-2; the D gene is possibly TRBD1 (5 bases). V lost 6 bases, J lost 6 bases, and 17 bases lay in between. Germline V lookup: CDR1 SEHNR, CDR2 FQNEAQ (reference sequence). The length of the CDR3 is 14 residues. The chain's CDR3 is CASRVAGWGDGYTF. Here the CDR3 DNA reads TGTGCCAGCAGGGTGGCAGGCTGGGGGGATGGCTACACCTTC.

The genes are TRBV14 and TRBJ1-1, with D maybe TRBD1 (6 bases). The CDR3 loop spans 14 amino acids. Germline V gene lookup returns CDR1 SGHDN and CDR2 FVKESK. Trimming removed 4 bases from V and 3 bases from J, with 12 bases in between. As DNA, the CDR3 is TGTGCCAGCAGCCTTAGGCAGGGGTACACTGAAGCTTTCTTT. Amino acid sequence: CASSLRQGYTEAFF.

This clone qualifies as medium-sized (0.01 to 0.1%). The V call is TRBV9, the J call TRBJ1-3; the match to TRBD1 covers 7 bases. This CDR3 has 16 amino acids. J was trimmed by 0 bases and V by 4 bases; bases with no gene match: 7. Germline-derived CDR1 and CDR2 are SGDLS and YYNGEE. The CDR3 protein is CASSKGGGYSGNTIYF. The CDR3 bases are TGTGCCAGCAGCAAAGGAGGGGGCTACTCTGGAAACACCATATATTTT.

The gene calls are TRBV11-2 and TRBJ2-7; 8 bases fit TRBD2. The CDR3 is made up of 14 amino acids. The germline V gene has CDR1 SGHAT and CDR2 FQNNGV. Trimming removed 5 bases from V and 4 bases from J; junction bases left unmatched: 7. The CDR3 loop is CASSPGGVRYEQYF. Written as DNA, the CDR3 is TGTGCCAGCAGCCCCGGGGGGGTACGGTACGAGCAGTACTTC.